The source of this T cell receptor (beta chain) is a study of T-cell reconstitution after alpha-beta-depleted transplantation in children. TCRbeta library construction was performed incorporating unique molecular identifiers. TCRdb processed the PCR reads anew with MiXCR; each CDR3 protein has one entry. The repertoire holds about 980,000 distinct CDR3 sequences, with about 29% as singletons. This clonotype was found many times. The CDR3 is 18 residues long. J was trimmed by 7 bases and V by 2 bases; bases with no gene match: 15. The receptor was isolated from a boy under three years old who had a stem cell transplant for SCID, so the T cells may come from the graft donor. The sequenced sample was PBMCs, mostly from graft donor cells, obtained 360 days after TCRalphabeta/CD19-depleted stem cell transplant. The chain is built from TRBV12-3 or TRBV12-4 and TRBJ2-1, with TRBD2 matching 9 bases. The CDR3 nucleotides read TGTGCCAGCAGTTTAAACCCAAAGGGGCTAGCGGGGAAGAATGAGCAGTTCTTC. It translates to CASSLNPKGLAGKNEQFF.